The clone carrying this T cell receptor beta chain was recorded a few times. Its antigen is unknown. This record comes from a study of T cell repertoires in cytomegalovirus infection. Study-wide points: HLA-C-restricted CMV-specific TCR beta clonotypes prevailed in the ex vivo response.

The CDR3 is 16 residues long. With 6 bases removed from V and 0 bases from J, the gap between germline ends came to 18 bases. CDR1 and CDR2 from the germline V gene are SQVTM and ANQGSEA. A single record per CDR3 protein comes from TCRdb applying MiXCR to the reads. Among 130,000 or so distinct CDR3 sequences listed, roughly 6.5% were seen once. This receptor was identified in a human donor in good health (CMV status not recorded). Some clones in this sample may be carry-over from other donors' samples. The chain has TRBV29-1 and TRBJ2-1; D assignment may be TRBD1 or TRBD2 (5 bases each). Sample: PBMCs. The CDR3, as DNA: TGCAGCGTAGAGGGGCCAGGGCAACTCTCCTACAATGAGCAGTTCTTC. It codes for CSVEGPGQLSYNEQFF.